These 4 T cell receptor beta chains were sequenced from one sample in a study of radiation and T cells in renal cell carcinoma. Sequencing used immunoSEQ multiplex PCR; TCRdb keeps in-frame clones, though not all of them. The sample holds about 49,000 clones, approximately 80% seen once. Time point in this sample: baseline pretreatment blood. Regarding treatment: 15 Gy SBRT to primary tumor, nephrectomy 4 weeks later. The material sequenced was blood, taken from a patient whose treatment included radiotherapy and nephrectomy. All receptors derive from a woman in her 70s with renal cell carcinoma.

The chain joins TRBV10-3 to TRBJ2-1, with D perhaps being TRBD1 or TRBD2 (6 bases each). The CDR3 totals 12 residues. The germline V gene has CDR1 ENHRY and CDR2 SYGVKD. V lost 6 bases and J lost 5, with 8 bases in between. CDR3 sequence reads: CAIRRDNNEQFF. The CDR3 DNA is TGTGCCATCAGGCGGGACAACAATGAGCAGTTCTTC.

The CDR3 DNA reads TGTGCCAGCAGCTTGGCGGGGCGAGGCTACGAGCAGTACTTC. Protein sequence: CASSLAGRGYEQYF. The chain joins TRBV7-2 to TRBJ2-7; tentatively, D is TRBD2 (6 bases). Germline V lookup: CDR1 SGHTA, CDR2 FQGNSA. With 3 bases removed from V and 3 bases from J, the gap between germline ends came to 12 bases. This CDR3 comprises 14 residues.

The rearrangement links TRBV7-9 to TRBJ1-1; perhaps TRBD1 as D (6 bases). This CDR3 has 11 residues. V lost 5 bases and J lost 9, with 10 bases in between. Looked up from germline, CDR1 is SEHNR and CDR2 is FQNEAQ (reference sequence). CDR3 residues: CASSQDRKAFF. DNA for the CDR3: TGTGCCAGCAGCCAAGACAGGAAAGCTTTCTTT.

The rearrangement joins TRBV5-1 to TRBJ2-1; 13 nucleotides agree with TRBD2. Germline lookup yields CDR1 SGHRS and CDR2 YFSETQ. This CDR3 has 16 residues. The trim removed 3 bases at V and 7 bases at J, leaving 7 bases unmatched. This chain's CDR3 is CASSSRTSGSKNEQFF. The CDR3 DNA reads TGCGCCAGCAGCTCCAGGACTAGCGGGAGCAAAAATGAGCAGTTCTTC. Together with reference TRBV5-1 and TRBJ2-1, the CDR3 gives the full variable domain: KAGVTQTPRYLIKTRGQQVTLSCSPISGHRSVSWYQQTPGQGLQFLFEYFSETQRNKGNFPGRFSGRQFSNSRSEMNVSTLELGDSALYLCASSSRTSGSKNEQFFGPGTRLTVL.